These T cell receptor beta chains were read from a single sample in a study of Tregs in tolerant kidney transplant recipients. Assay: immunoSEQ multiplex PCR; the TCRdb copy retains only in-frame clones and omits some. The sample lists over 50,000 clones; 80% to 90% were seen once. Here the sequenced sample was Tregs from blood, taken before the transplant. The source of these receptors is a human donor who received a combined kidney and bone marrow transplant. CDR3s include the opening cysteine and the closing phenylalanine or tryptophan. The D gene is left open where the match is weak. Size is omitted from some rows. Given values are once, few, many or a class for expanded clones.

clone_size	cdr3_length	d_call	v_call	j_call	cdr3_nt	cdr3_aa
NA	13	NA	TRBV10-2	TRBJ1-1	TGCGCCAGCTGGGACACCTGGAACACTGAAGCTTTCTTT	CASWDTWNTEAFF
NA	12	TRBD2	TRBV10-3	TRBJ2-7	TGTGCCACCGTGGGAGGGTCCTACGAGCAGTACTTC	CATVGGSYEQYF
NA	13	NA	TRBV2	TRBJ2-4	TGTGCCAGCAGGATATACCTAGCTACCTCCGAATACTTC	CASRIYLATSEYF
NA	17	TRBD2	TRBV4-3	TRBJ2-2	TGCGCCAGCAGCCAACTCAGACTAGCGGGAGTCACCGGGGAGCTGTTTTTT	CASSQLRLAGVTGELFF
NA	15	TRBD1	TRBV5-6	TRBJ2-7	TGTGCCAGCAGCTCCTCACCGGGACAGATCTACGAGCAGTACTTC	CASSSSPGQIYEQYF
NA	18	TRBD1	TRBV9	TRBJ2-6	TGTGCCAGCACCCCCCGGGACAGGGTGATGTCTGGGGCCAACGTCCTGACTTTC	CASTPRDRVMSGANVLTF
NA	15	TRBD1	TRBV15	TRBJ2-7	TGTGCCACCAGCAGACAGGGACAGGGGGCGCGGTGGCAGTACTTC	CATSRQGQGARWQYF
NA	13	NA	TRBV28	TRBJ1-1	TGTGCCAGCAGTCCCCCCCAGAACACTGAAGCTTTCTTT	CASSPPQNTEAFF
NA	17	TRBD2	TRBV29-1	TRBJ2-1	TGCAGCGTTGAAGATCGAATAGCGGGGGGGCAAGTCGGTGAGCAGTTCTTC	CSVEDRIAGGQVGEQFF
NA	15	NA	TRBV10-1	TRBJ2-5	TGCGCCAGCAGTGAGTCAATATCGCGAGGGGAGACCCAGTACTTC	CASSESISRGETQYF
NA	13	NA	TRBV5-1	TRBJ1-2	TGCGCCAGCAGCTGGCAGGGTCTCTATGGCTACACCTTC	CASSWQGLYGYTF
NA	14	TRBD1	TRBV11-2	TRBJ2-3	TGTGCCAGCACCCAGGGGGTAGGGACAGATACGCAGTATTTT	CASTQGVGTDTQYF
NA	17	NA	TRBV21-1	TRBJ2-7	TGTGCCAGCAGCAACGGGACTAGCGGGAGGGCCGTGTACGAGCAGTACTTC	CASSNGTSGRAVYEQYF
NA	15	TRBD1	TRBV2	TRBJ1-2	TGTGCCAGCAGCTTAGGACAGGGGACCTTTAGTGGCTACACCTTC	CASSLGQGTFSGYTF
NA	16	TRBD2	TRBV4-1	TRBJ2-1	TGCGCCAGCAGCCAAGAGGGGCCTAGCGGATACAATGAGCAGTTCTTC	CASSQEGPSGYNEQFF
NA	15	TRBD2	TRBV5-8	TRBJ2-1	TGTGCCAGCAGCTTCCGGACTAGCGGGATGGATGAGCAGTTCTTC	CASSFRTSGMDEQFF
NA	12	NA	TRBV5-8	TRBJ1-2	TGTGCCAGCAGCCAGTCGCGTCGAGGCTACACCTTC	CASSQSRRGYTF
NA	15	NA	TRBV11-3	TRBJ2-3	TGTGCCAGCAGCCCGGGGGGCTCTAGCACAGATACGCAGTATTTT	CASSPGGSSTDTQYF
NA	15	TRBD1	TRBV5-8	TRBJ1-2	TGTGCCAGCAGCTCGTGGACAGGGGATGTCTATGGCTACACCTTC	CASSSWTGDVYGYTF
NA	16	TRBD2	TRBV7-9	TRBJ2-3	TGTGCCAGCAGCGCACGACTAGCGGGAGAGGGAGATACGCAGTATTTT	CASSARLAGEGDTQYF
NA	14	NA	TRBV18	TRBJ2-1	TGTGCCAGCTCCCCTGGGGGTCTTCCGCGTGAGCAGTTCTTC	CASSPGGLPREQFF
NA	13	NA	TRBV5-1	TRBJ2-7	TGCGCCAGCAGCCCACACGCCTCCTACGAGCAGTACTTC	CASSPHASYEQYF
NA	15	TRBD1	TRBV18	TRBJ2-1	TGTGCCAGCTCACGGAGACAGGGGATCTACAATGAGCAGTTCTTC	CASSRRQGIYNEQFF
NA	14	NA	TRBV6-4	TRBJ2-6	TGTGCCAGCAGGCCCACCGCCGGGGCCAACGTCCTGACTTTC	CASRPTAGANVLTF
NA	16	NA	TRBV4-3	TRBJ1-3	TGCGCCAGCAGCCAAGCGTGGACGTTCTCTGGAAACACCATATATTTT	CASSQAWTFSGNTIYF
once	14	NA	TRBV13	TRBJ2-5	TGTGCCAGTTCCCGGGACGGGGTCCAAGAGACCCAGTACTTC	CASSRDGVQETQYF
NA	15	NA	TRBV6-1	TRBJ1-2	TGTGCCAGCAGTGAAGGTGTGCGGCAGACTTATGGCTACACCTTC	CASSEGVRQTYGYTF
NA	15	NA	TRBV10-2	TRBJ2-5	TGCGCCAGCAGTGCTAGACAGGTGGGGGCCGAGACCCAGTACTTC	CASSARQVGAETQYF
once	17	NA	TRBV27	TRBJ1-1	TGTGCCAGCAAATTTGAAGGGAGGGGTTTTAGGGGCACTGAAGCTTTCTTT	CASKFEGRGFRGTEAFF
NA	16	TRBD1	TRBV2	TRBJ1-3	TGTGCCAGCAGTCGGCCAGGACAGGGAATCGGAAACACCATATATTTT	CASSRPGQGIGNTIYF
NA	13	TRBD1	TRBV18	TRBJ1-2	TGTGCCAGCTCACCGGGACAGGACTATGGCTACACCTTC	CASSPGQDYGYTF
once	14	NA	TRBV18	TRBJ2-7	TGTGCCAGCTCACCAAAGGCCGGATCCTACGAGCAGTACTTC	CASSPKAGSYEQYF
NA	11	NA	TRBV20-1	TRBJ1-1	TGCAGTGCCCTTTCCCAGATTCGAGCTTTCTTT	CSALSQIRAFF
NA	14	NA	TRBV7-6	TRBJ1-3	TGTGCCAGTCAGGCTGGAGGAACTGGAAACACCATATATTTT	CASQAGGTGNTIYF
NA	14	NA	TRBV5-1	TRBJ1-4	TGCGCCAGCAGCTTGACAGGGCAGGGTGAAAAACTGTTTTTT	CASSLTGQGEKLFF
NA	15	TRBD1	TRBV27	TRBJ1-6	TGTGCCAGCAGTTCGACCGGGACAGAGAATTCACCCCTCCACTTT	CASSSTGTENSPLHF
few	16	NA	TRBV11-2	TRBJ2-2	TGTGCCAGCAGCTCGGGCAGGGGGGAAGGTACCGGGGAGCTGTTTTTT	CASSSGRGEGTGELFF
NA	14	NA	TRBV28	TRBJ1-2	TGTGCCAGCAGTGCGGGGGATTATAACCATGGCTACACCTTC	CASSAGDYNHGYTF
NA	15	TRBD1	TRBV28	TRBJ1-5	TGTGCCAGCAGTTTCGACAGGGGAAGCAATCAGCCCCAGCATTTT	CASSFDRGSNQPQHF
NA	11	NA	TRBV20-1	TRBJ2-1	TGCAGTGCAGAGGACCTCACCACGCAGTTCTTC	CSAEDLTTQFF
NA	13	NA	TRBV11-3	TRBJ2-5	TGTGCCAGCAGCTTAAGGGGAGAGGAGACCCAGTACTTC	CASSLRGEETQYF
NA	14	TRBD1	TRBV5-5	TRBJ1-4	TGTGCCAGCAGCTTCAGGGGGCTGACTGAAAAACTGTTTTTT	CASSFRGLTEKLFF
NA	17	TRBD2	TRBV7-2	TRBJ2-5	TGTGCCAGCAGCTTAGCTGCGTCGGGGGGGCACCAAGAGACCCAGTACTTC	CASSLAASGGHQETQYF
NA	10	NA	TRBV29-1	TRBJ1-1	TGCAGCGTGGGGCTCACTGAAGCTTTCTTT	CSVGLTEAFF
NA	16	NA	TRBV7-9	TRBJ1-1	TGTGCCAGCAGCTTAGTTGATATGTTGGGGGTACTTGAAGCTTTCTTT	CASSLVDMLGVLEAFF
NA	14	TRBD1	TRBV2	TRBJ1-1	TGTGCCAGCAGTGCCGACAGGGTGAACACTGAAGCTTTCTTT	CASSADRVNTEAFF
NA	16	TRBD2	TRBV2	TRBJ2-3	TGTGCCAGCAGACCTTCTAGCGGGGGAATCACAGATACGCAGTATTTT	CASRPSSGGITDTQYF
NA	15	TRBD1	TRBV28	TRBJ1-5	TGTGCCAGCAGGAGCCGGACGACAGGGCATCAGCCCCAGCATTTT	CASRSRTTGHQPQHF
NA	15	NA	TRBV4-2	TRBJ1-1	TGTGCCAGCAGCCCCGCCGGCCGGGGAAACACTGAAGCTTTCTTT	CASSPAGRGNTEAFF